Below are 6 T cell receptor beta chains sequenced from a single sample in a study of beta chain features in type 1 diabetes. The study reverse transcribed the entire isolated RNA, so it sequenced expressed TCRB transcripts. The assay was immunoSEQ multiplex PCR, and TCRdb's table has in-frame clones only and misses some. Among under 250,000 clones listed, roughly 13% were seen once. The specimen was naive CD4+ T cells from blood. Receptor source: a woman aged 40 to 50 in good health.

V gene TRBV6-1 combines with J gene TRBJ2-6; 9 bases map to TRBD1. The J segment lost 0 bases and the V segment lost 2 bases, leaving 5 bases of the junction unmatched. The germline V gene encodes CDR1 MNHNS and CDR2 SASEGT. The CDR3 spans 18 residues. DNA of the CDR3: TGTGCCAGCAGTGAACCGGGACAGGGCGTCTCTGGGGCCAACGTCCTGACTTTC. As protein: CASSEPGQGVSGANVLTF.

V is TRBV6-5 and J is TRBJ2-5, with TRBD1 as a possible D gene (6 bases). The CDR3 has 13 amino acids. Deletions cut 6 bases from V and 5 bases from J, with 13 bases between. Germline CDR1 and CDR2: MNHEY and SVGAGI. CDR3 nucleotides: TGTGCCAGCAGAAGAACAGGGATGGAGACCCAGTACTTC. Translation gives CASRRTGMETQYF.

This clone was detected only a few times. This rearrangement joins TRBV18 to TRBJ2-3; unclear D gene. Per the germline V gene, CDR1 is KGHSH and CDR2 is LQKENI. The CDR3 spans 12 residues. Trimming took 3 bases from V and 5 from J, leaving 6 bases between them. The CDR3 reads CASSPPGDTQYF. The CDR3 DNA reads TGTGCCAGCTCACCGCCGGGAGATACGCAGTATTTT.

The V and J genes are TRBV4-1 and TRBJ1-6; 7 bases align to TRBD1. The germline V gene has CDR1 MGHRA and CDR2 YSYEKL. V shed 0 bases, J shed 9 bases, and the junction held 8 bases outside the gene matches. This CDR3 is 16 amino acids long. CDR3 DNA sequence: TGCGCCAGCAGCCAAGAGGAAAGGGGGCTCGGTTCACCCCTCCACTTT. Translation: CASSQEERGLGSPLHF.

CDR3 bases: TGTGCCAGCAAGAGGACAGGGGTGAACACTGAAGCTTTCTTT. Translated: CASKRTGVNTEAFF. V and J are TRBV2 and TRBJ1-1, with 9 bases aligning to TRBD1. The germline V gene has CDR1 SNHLY and CDR2 FYNNEI. V was pared by 7 bases and J by 0 bases, with 3 bases of the junction left unmatched. The CDR3 is 14 residues long.

This clone has only a few counts. This rearrangement joins TRBV1 to TRBJ1-1; the tabulated D call, TRBD1, remains unverified against the DNA. TRBV1 has pseudogene status. The CDR3 runs 19 residues. The DNA for the CDR3 is TGCACCAGCAGCCAACGATCCCCTGGGGACAGGGGACACTACACTGAAGCTTTCTTT. Its translation is CTSSQRSPGDRGHYTEAFF.